The sequence of this T cell receptor beta chain was determined in a study of cytomegalovirus exposure and HLA in healthy donors. Findings and caveats of the study: V- and J-gene trimming in TCR beta was tied to a missense DCLRE1C variant by an analysis performed later.

This clone was seen just once. Its specificity is not known. 60 Vbeta and 13 Jbeta primers were used in PCR. Study processing details: Later, an analysis found 75 million to 100 million unique TCR beta chains, and approximately 10 million of these were shared. The data were produced by immunoSEQ multiplex PCR, yet TCRdb's version contains in-frame clones alone and is incomplete. The V and J calls and clone size were taken over from that table, and D and trimming were inferred from the DNA. The sample comprises around 100,000 clones, roughly 69% of which are singletons, and roughly 2% rests with the top ten. V lost 6 bases and J lost 5; bases outside the gene matches: 12. The germline V gene has CDR1 SGHRS and CDR2 YFSETQ. This CDR3 contains 16 residues.

Sequencing input: PBMCs. The V call is TRBV5-1, the J call TRBJ2-1; TRBD2 agrees at 9 bases. The sequence was collected from a woman in her 30s in good health and CMV-seronegative. CDR3 sequence: CASKVFSGRTDNEQFF. The CDR3, as DNA: TGCGCCAGCAAGGTGTTTAGCGGGAGAACCGACAATGAGCAGTTCTTC.